The TCR beta chain under discussion was sequenced for a study of blood T cell repertoires in COVID-19. TCRdb's table, derived via immunoSEQ multiplex PCR, lists solely in-frame clones and lacks some. The sample shows 50,000 to 60,000 clones, roughly 89% of them seen only once. The CDR3 contains 13 residues. Trimming removed 5 bases from V and 8 bases from J; junction bases left unmatched: 7. In germline, CDR1 is MNHEY, CDR2 SVGAGI. The chain is built from TRBV6-5 and TRBJ1-2; the match to TRBD1 covers 8 bases. The sample comprised peripheral blood. The sequence came from a man aged 35 to 55 with COVID-19, enrolled during active disease. The CDR3 sequence: CASSQDAGGGYTF. The CDR3 DNA sequence: TGTGCCAGCAGTCAGGACGCAGGGGGCGGCTACACCTTC.